The 8 T cell receptor beta chains reported below all come from one sample, sequenced in a study of OX40 agonist ivuxolimab in advanced cancers. Produced via immunoSEQ multiplex PCR; TCRdb's table is partial and in-frame only. This sample has about 45,000 clones, with roughly 91% found just once. Material: CD4+ or CD8+ T cells sorted from blood, obtained in a trial of the OX40 agonist ivuxolimab. The source is an adult with an advanced solid tumor such as melanoma, head and neck, liver or kidney cancer.

V and J are TRBV15 and TRBJ2-2; D gene ambiguous. V was pared by 5 bases and J by 6 bases, with 7 bases between. This CDR3 has 12 residues. In germline, CDR1 is LNHNV, CDR2 YYDKDF (reference sequence). CDR3 sequence: CATSGAAGELFF. The CDR3 DNA sequence: TGTGCCACCAGCGGCGCTGCCGGGGAGCTGTTTTTT.

This sequence joins TRBV20-1 and TRBJ1-1; D unresolved. The CDR3 contains 10 residues. V was clipped by 5 bases and J by 3 bases, with 4 bases between them. Germline assignment: CDR1 DFQATT and CDR2 SNEGSKA (reference sequence). CDR3 sequence reads: CSAPDTEAFF. The DNA of the CDR3 is TGCAGTGCTCCCGACACTGAAGCTTTCTTT.

The CDR3 DNA reads as TGTGCCAGCAGCTTGGTGAGGGGGCCGACCGGGGAGCTGTTTTTT. Translating gives CASSLVRGPTGELFF. This sequence joins TRBV7-8 and TRBJ2-2; 7 bases align to TRBD1. This CDR3 has 15 residues. Germline assignment: CDR1 SGHVS and CDR2 FQNEAQ. V gave up 3 bases and J gave up 5 bases; unmatched junction bases: 6.

The V call is TRBV7-9, the J call TRBJ2-7, with D perhaps TRBD2 (7 bases). This CDR3 has 17 residues. The germline V and J ends were trimmed by 4 bases and 4 bases, with 23 bases remaining between them. The germline CDR1 and CDR2 sequences are SEHNR and FQNEAQ (reference sequence). CDR3 in amino acids: CASSYPPGGGTTYEQYF. Written as DNA, the CDR3 is TGTGCCAGCAGCTACCCCCCCGGCGGGGGCACTACATACGAGCAGTACTTC.

This clone has only one observation. For the CDR3, the DNA is TGTGCCAGCAGCCTAGGACTAGCGGGAGGCCACGAGCAGTACTTC. It translates to CASSLGLAGGHEQYF. This rearrangement joins TRBV28 to TRBJ2-7; 14 nucleotides match TRBD2. This CDR3 has 15 amino acids. CDR1 is MDHEN and CDR2 is SYDVKM in the germline V gene. After removal of 6 bases from V and 5 bases from J, the junction contained 6 bases not matched to a gene. The whole variable domain, filled in from reference TRBV28 and TRBJ2-7, reads DVKVTQSSRYLVKRTGEKVFLECVQDMDHENMFWYRQDPGLGLRLIYFSYDVKMKEKGDIPEGYSVSREKKERFSLILESASTNQTSMYLCASSLGLAGGHEQYFGPGTRLTVT.

The V gene is TRBV7-9, the J gene TRBJ2-7, with 7 bases matching TRBD2. The V gene's germline CDR1 is SEHNR and CDR2 FQNEAQ (reference sequence). The J segment lost 1 base and the V segment lost 4 bases, leaving 4 bases of the junction unmatched. The CDR3 covers 14 residues. The CDR3 loop is CASSSPGGSYEQYF. DNA for the CDR3: TGTGCCAGCAGCTCCCCGGGGGGTTCCTACGAGCAGTACTTC.

This chain joins TRBV20-1 and TRBJ2-1, with 8 positions matching TRBD2. Germline CDR1 and CDR2: DFQATT and SNEGSKA (reference sequence). This CDR3 is built from 10 residues. The junction had 5 bases not matched to a gene; V was cut back by 6 bases and J by 13 bases. The CDR3 DNA is TGCAGTGCAGACGGGAGGGACCAGTTCTTC. It codes for CSADGRDQFF.

The chain uses TRBV27 and TRBJ1-4, with D possibly matching TRBD1 (6 bases). Germline CDR1 is MNHEY and CDR2 is SMNVEV (reference sequence). The CDR3 totals 15 residues. The V and J ends lost 6 bases and 1 base respectively, with 12 bases between them. The CDR3 reads CASSPKGVTNEKLFF. In DNA, the CDR3 is TGTGCCAGCAGCCCTAAGGGGGTAACTAATGAAAAACTGTTTTTT. The entire variable domain, with the rest obtained from reference TRBV27 and TRBJ1-4, is as follows: EAQVTQNPRYLITVTGKKLTVTCSQNMNHEYMSWYRQDPGLGLRQIYYSMNVEVTDKGDVPEGYKVSRKEKRNFPLILESPSPNQTSLYFCASSPKGVTNEKLFFGSGTQLSVL.